One sample yielded the 26 T cell receptor beta chains listed below, sequenced in a study of T cells after yellow fever vaccination. In TCRdb, the 5' RACE reads were re-called with MiXCR into one record per CDR3 protein. There are some 340,000 distinct CDR3 sequences in the sample; about 4% occur only once, and approximately 25% lies in the top ten. The source was PBMCs, collected 5 days after the yellow fever booster vaccination. These TCRs come from a man between 18 and 29 years old who received the YFV17D yellow fever vaccine.

The chain recombines TRBV20-1 with TRBJ2-3; no clear D gene. The CDR3 runs to 13 residues. The V gene's germline CDR1 is DFQATT and CDR2 SNEGSKA (reference sequence). V lost 3 bases and J lost 3, with 10 bases in between. As DNA, the CDR3 is TGCAGTGCTAGTGGATTGAGTACAGATACGCAGTATTTT. As protein: CSASGLSTDTQYF.

This clonotype was detected only once. The chain is built from TRBV12-3 or TRBV12-4 and TRBJ1-2, with a tentative D call TRBD1 (6 bases). This CDR3 is 17 amino acids long. Trimming cost V 2 bases and J 3 bases, with 19 bases left between them. CDR3 in DNA: TGTGCCAGCAGTTTACGGGCCTGGGGGCAAAAGGACTATGGCTACACCTTC. This translates into CASSLRAWGQKDYGYTF.

The chain links TRBV4-2 to TRBJ1-1, with D hard to call. This CDR3 spans 16 amino acids. The V end lost 1 base, the J end lost 3 bases, and 15 bases lay between the germline ends. Per germline, CDR1 LGHNA and CDR2 YNFKEQ. In DNA, the CDR3 is TGTGCCAGCAGCCAAGTGGGGATTGAGGCGTACACTGAAGCTTTCTTT. It codes for CASSQVGIEAYTEAFF.

This clonotype was counted many times. The V gene is TRBV20-1, the J gene TRBJ2-7, with a tentative D call TRBD2 (6 bases). The CDR3 extends over 12 amino acids. Deletions cut 3 bases from V and 0 bases from J, with 6 bases between. Germline V gene data show CDR1 as DFQATT and CDR2 as SNEGSKA (reference sequence). The CDR3 coding sequence is TGCAGTGCTAGGGAGGGCTCCTACGAGCAGTACGTC. Translated, it gives CSAREGSYEQYV.

Written as DNA, the CDR3 is TGTGCCAGCAGCTTAGAAAAGGGATCCGACAATGAGCAGTTCTTC. It yields the protein CASSLEKGSDNEQFF. This chain joins TRBV13 and TRBJ2-1, with D unresolved. The CDR3 spans 15 residues. Trimming pared 1 base from V and 5 bases from J, leaving 12 bases between. The germline CDR1 and CDR2 sequences are PRHDT and FYEKMQ (reference sequence).

This clonotype was picked up many times. The genes are TRBV7-9 and TRBJ2-3; possible D gene TRBD2, 6 bases. The V and J ends lost 3 bases and 4 bases respectively, with 8 bases between them. The CDR3 spans 13 residues. CDR1 is SEHNR, CDR2 FQNEAQ, per germline (reference sequence). In nucleotides, the CDR3 is TGTGCCAGCAGCTTCGAGCGGGCAGATACGCAGTATTTT. Encoded protein: CASSFERADTQYF.

This clonotype was counted ten times or more. The chain recombines TRBV12-3 or TRBV12-4 with TRBJ1-2; no definite D call. V was pared by 3 bases and J by 0 bases, with 2 bases between. The CDR3 is 12 amino acids. CDR3: CASSFTNYGYTF. The CDR3 region has the DNA TGTGCCAGCAGTTTCACTAACTATGGCTACACCTTC.

The chain is built from TRBV7-3 and TRBJ2-2; 8 bases map to TRBD2. CDR1 SGHTA and CDR2 FQGTGA come from the germline V gene. V was pared by 6 bases and J by 0 bases, with 0 bases of the junction left unmatched. There are 14 residues in the CDR3. This CDR3 reads CASRAGANTGELFF. CDR3 DNA sequence: TGTGCCAGCAGAGCGGGGGCGAACACCGGGGAGCTGTTTTTT. Using reference TRBV7-3 and TRBJ2-2 for the parts outside the CDR3, the full variable domain is GAGVSQTPSNKVTEKGKYVELRCDPISGHTALYWYRQSLGQGPEFLIYFQGTGAADDSGLPNDRFFAVRPEGSVSTLKIQRTERGDSAVYLCASRAGANTGELFFGEGSRLTVL.

This clonotype came up a few times. The rearrangement uses TRBV20-1 and TRBJ1-1; 8 nucleotides match TRBD1. V lost 4 bases, J lost 0 bases, and 10 bases stayed unmatched. The CDR3 loop spans 16 amino acids. Germline V gene data show CDR1 as DFQATT and CDR2 as SNEGSKA (reference sequence). The CDR3 region is CSATPGGIRVNTEAFF. The DNA of the CDR3 is TGCAGTGCTACTCCAGGGGGCATTCGGGTGAACACTGAAGCTTTCTTT.

Only a few counts were recorded for this clonotype. The chain links TRBV6-1 to TRBJ1-5, with TRBD1 matching over 7 bases. CDR3 length: 17 amino acids. Germline V gene sequence: CDR1 MNHNS, CDR2 SASEGT. V lost 6 bases, J lost 0 bases, and 11 bases stayed unmatched. The CDR3 reads CASSYDRAVYSNQPQHF. CDR3 nucleotide sequence: TGTGCCAGCAGCTACGACAGGGCAGTCTATAGCAATCAGCCCCAGCATTTT.

This clonotype has ten or more counts. This sequence joins TRBV4-3 and TRBJ2-5, with 7 nucleotides matching TRBD2. CDR3 length: 14 amino acids. Germline V gene lookup returns CDR1 LGHNA and CDR2 YSLEER. The V gene end was trimmed by 4 bases and the J gene end by 5 bases; junction bases not matched to a gene: 7. The CDR3 sequence is CASSPSLATETQYF. The CDR3 DNA is TGCGCCAGCAGCCCGTCACTAGCGACCGAGACCCAGTACTTC.

This clonotype was counted only a few times. This chain uses TRBV12-3 or TRBV12-4 with TRBJ1-1; D call uncertain. With 6 bases removed from V and 2 bases from J, the gap between germline ends came to 13 bases. The CDR3 covers 14 residues. CDR3 sequence: CASRPRGTNTEAFF. The CDR3 DNA sequence: TGTGCCAGCAGACCCCGCGGCACCAACACTGAAGCTTTCTTT.

This clonotype was detected a few times. The V call is TRBV6-2 or TRBV6-3, the J call TRBJ2-7, with no clear D. Germline V gives CDR1 MNHEY, CDR2 SVGEGT. The CDR3 contains 14 residues. Trimming pared 7 bases from V and 3 bases from J, leaving 16 bases between. This CDR3 reads CASKGENLDYEQYV. The DNA for the CDR3 is TGTGCCAGCAAAGGAGAGAATCTCGACTACGAGCAGTACGTC.

This clonotype was recorded a few times. The V gene is TRBV6-5, the J gene TRBJ2-5; D gene unclear. V was clipped by 0 bases and J by 4 bases, with 15 bases between them. Germline V gene data show CDR1 as MNHEY and CDR2 as SVGAGI. This CDR3 region has 16 residues. The CDR3 coding sequence is TGTGCCAGCAGTTACTCGAAGACTCGGACGTTAGAGACCCAGTACTTC. It translates to CASSYSKTRTLETQYF.

This clonotype came up a few times. V gene TRBV9 combines with J gene TRBJ2-5; 9 nucleotides line up with TRBD2. V was clipped by 3 bases and J by 5 bases; unmatched bases: 17. This CDR3 has 18 amino acids. From germline, CDR1 is SGDLS and CDR2 YYNGEE. In DNA, the CDR3 is TGTGCCAGCAGCGCCACCCCTCCGGGCGGGGGGGAATGGGAGACCCAGTACTTC. Amino acid sequence: CASSATPPGGGEWETQYF.

The gene calls are TRBV5-6 and TRBJ1-1; possible D gene TRBD1, 6 bases. Trimming shortened V by 2 bases and J by 4 bases, and 15 bases separated the two germline ends. The length of the CDR3 is 15 residues. Germline CDR1 reads SGHDT; CDR2 reads YYEEEE. The CDR3 DNA sequence: TGTGCCAGCAGCTTTGGAGGGGGAGGGGTCACTGAAGCTTTCTTT. It encodes CASSFGGGGVTEAFF. Together with reference TRBV5-6 and TRBJ1-1, the CDR3 gives the full variable domain: DAGVTQSPTHLIKTRGQQVTLRCSPKSGHDTVSWYQQALGQGPQFIFQYYEEEERQRGNFPDRFSGHQFPNYSSELNVNALLLGDSALYLCASSFGGGGVTEAFFGQGTRLTVV.

This rearrangement joins TRBV4-1 to TRBJ2-1; possibly TRBD2 for D (6 bases). Trimming shortened V by 5 bases and J by 0 bases, and 17 bases separated the two germline ends. Germline loops: CDR1 MGHRA, CDR2 YSYEKL. This CDR3 contains 17 residues. CDR3 in amino acids: CASSTRGAGSSYNEQFF. For the CDR3, the DNA is TGCGCCAGCAGCACTAGAGGAGCGGGCAGCTCCTACAATGAGCAGTTCTTC.

J is TRBJ2-7 and V is TRBV13, with D perhaps matching TRBD1 (5 bases). The CDR3 runs to 13 residues. Germline V lookup: CDR1 PRHDT, CDR2 FYEKMQ (reference sequence). Trimming shortened V by 2 bases and J by 3 bases, and 8 bases separated the two germline ends. The CDR3 spells CASSLWGYYEQYF. The CDR3 nucleotides read TGTGCCAGCAGCTTATGGGGCTACTACGAGCAGTACTTC.

Ten or more counts support this clonotype. V is TRBV9 and J is TRBJ2-3; 8 bases fit TRBD1. This CDR3 contains 16 residues. The ends lost 4 bases at V and 0 bases at J; junction bases unmatched: 7. The germline V gene has CDR1 SGDLS and CDR2 YYNGEE. Here the CDR3 reads CASSTDRVESTDTQYF. CDR3 nucleotide sequence: TGTGCCAGCAGCACGGACAGGGTTGAGAGCACAGATACGCAGTATTTT.

This clonotype has a count of ten or more. The chain recombines TRBV4-3 with TRBJ2-3; D may correspond to TRBD1 or TRBD2 (5 bases each). This CDR3 spans 15 amino acids. V was shortened by 1 base and J by 6 bases, with 14 bases between the two germline ends. Looked up from germline, CDR1 is LGHNA and CDR2 is YSLEER. CDR3 amino acids: CASSQVDARDDTQYF. The CDR3 DNA sequence: TGCGCCAGCAGCCAAGTGGATGCCCGGGACGATACGCAGTATTTT.

This clonotype has at least ten counts. In nucleotides, the CDR3 is TGTGCCAGCAGCCGACAGGGATACAATGAGCAGTTCTTC. Its protein product is CASSRQGYNEQFF. V is TRBV5-5 and J is TRBJ2-1; TRBD1 matches at 7 bases. Trimming cost V 4 bases and J 4 bases; bases outside gene matches: 2. The length of the CDR3 is 13 residues. Germline values: CDR1 SGHKS, CDR2 YYEKEE (reference sequence).

V gene TRBV29-1 combines with J gene TRBJ2-5; unclear D gene. CDR3 length: 12 residues. Trimming removed 5 bases from V and 7 bases from J, with 14 bases in between. The germline CDR1 and CDR2 sequences are SQVTM and ANQGSEA. CDR3 nucleotide sequence: TGCAGCGTTACACCCCGACCGGCGACCCAGTACTTC. This gives the protein CSVTPRPATQYF.

Ten or more counts support this clonotype. This chain connects TRBV11-3 to TRBJ2-2; TRBD1 might be the D (5 bases). Germline V gene data show CDR1 as SGHNT and CDR2 as YENEEA. V was clipped by 2 bases and J by 4 bases, with 11 bases between them. This CDR3 is built from 15 residues. DNA of the CDR3: TGTGCCAGCAGCTTATGGGGCTCGGGCACCGGGGAGCTGTTTTTT. The encoded protein is CASSLWGSGTGELFF.

In DNA, the CDR3 is TGTGCCAGCAGCTTTAAGCGGGGGAAAGATGAGCAGTTCTTC. Translated, it gives CASSFKRGKDEQFF. The V and J genes are TRBV7-2 and TRBJ2-1; 8 bases agree with TRBD2. Germline assignment: CDR1 SGHTA and CDR2 FQGNSA. With V trimmed by 3 bases and J by 8 bases, 6 bases remained unmatched. The CDR3 spans 14 residues.

CDR3: CASSRPFAGVQETQYF. CDR3 DNA: TGTGCCAGCAGCCGGCCGTTTGCGGGGGTACAAGAGACCCAGTACTTC. The chain combines TRBV5-5 with TRBJ2-5; 7 bases are a match to TRBD2. Germline V gene sequence: CDR1 SGHKS, CDR2 YYEKEE (reference sequence). The CDR3 contains 16 residues. Trimming cost V 4 bases and J 2 bases; bases outside gene matches: 11.

This clonotype was recorded many times. The chain's CDR3 is CASSLEGTSWGANVLTF. The CDR3 nucleotides read TGCGCCAGCAGCTTGGAGGGCACCTCTTGGGGGGCCAACGTCCTGACTTTC. The V call is TRBV5-1, the J call TRBJ2-6; no clear D gene. CDR3 size: 17 residues. CDR1 and CDR2 from the germline V gene are SGHRS and YFSETQ. V lost 0 bases to trimming and J lost 4 bases, with 14 bases between them.